This T cell receptor (beta chain) was identified in a study of T cell repertoires in cytomegalovirus infection. About the study: Recently identified HLA-C-restricted CMV epitopes were used, and well-studied HLA-B-restricted CMV epitopes were used as well. Public signatures in TCR beta pointed to CMV infection and matching HLA type. Findings and limits, study-wide: Based on cumulative public TCR beta family frequency, carriers of CMV plus the relevant HLA were identified.

TCRdb passed the reads through MiXCR, listing each CDR3 protein once. The sample lists 100,000 to 120,000 distinct CDR3 sequences; 30% to 35% were seen once. The CDR3 sequence is 16 residues long. With 2 bases clipped from V and 7 bases from J, the junction kept 7 bases outside the gene matches. CDR1 MNHNS and CDR2 SASEGT come from the germline V gene. On this clonotype: Its antigen is undetermined.

The gene calls are TRBV6-1 and TRBJ2-1; 11 bases fit TRBD2. The sample was CD8+ T cells from cultured PBMCs, taken from culture after CMV antigen stimulation. This TCR came from a human donor in good health (CMV status not recorded). Some clones in this sample may be carry-over from other donors' samples. The CDR3 protein is CASSELAGGDFNEQFF. CDR3 DNA sequence: TGTGCCAGCAGTGAATTAGCGGGGGGGGACTTTAATGAGCAGTTCTTC.